The source of this T cell receptor (beta chain) is a study of regulatory T cells in long-lasting Graves disease. Study outcomes and limitations: Persistent disease favored TRBV28, TRBJ1-2 and TRBJ2-5. Persistent patients had more shared public clonotypes (2,741) than new patients (966).

Time point given: persistent/refractory GD, antithyroid drugs over 5 years with positive TRAb. RNA isolated from PBMCs was used to make the TCR library. Graves' disease diagnosis relied on American Thyroid Association guidelines. Patients of an endocrinology department in Xi'an, China, were included. To make TCR beta libraries, researchers used iRepertoire HTBI primers and Arm-PCR of CDR3 regions. From the multiplex PCR reads, TCRdb called clonotypes with MiXCR, one entry per CDR3 protein. The data contain 700,000 or so distinct CDR3 sequences, approximately 31% of them singletons. This clonotype was seen a few times. The antigen remains unidentified. The CDR3 totals 15 residues. J lost 3 bases, V lost 5 bases, and 7 bases had no gene match. CDR1 and CDR2 (germline): SNHLY, FYNNEI.

V gene TRBV2 combines with J gene TRBJ2-5, with TRBD1 identical over 9 bases. The sequence was collected from a female donor with Graves disease. The sequences come from peripheral blood mononuclear cells (PBMCs), collected when the disease was refractory, from a patient treated with antithyroid drugs. The CDR3 reads CASSLQGAGKETQYF. CDR3 sequence (DNA): TGTGCCAGCAGTCTACAGGGGGCGGGAAAAGAGACCCAGTACTTC.